The clone carrying this T cell receptor (beta chain) has a single count. The data were taken from a study of blood T cell repertoires in COVID-19. On the study more broadly: The origin of the acute and convalescent COVID-19 samples was the United States, Italy and Spain.

Assay used: immunoSEQ multiplex PCR; TCRdb lists only in-frame clones, some missing. The sample lists a few hundred thousand clones, over 75% seen once, with around 1.7% in the top ten. Germline values: CDR1 MNHEY, CDR2 SVGAGI. V gave up 2 bases and J gave up 4 bases, with 9 bases separating them. This CDR3 is built from 13 residues. The chain joins TRBV6-5 to TRBJ2-7; D is perhaps TRBD2 (5 bases). Sequencing was carried out using PBMCs or T cells enriched from blood (not recorded which). The TCR originated in a man aged 35-49 years who had recovered from COVID-19. Written as DNA, the CDR3 is TGTGCCAGCAGTTACGGACTGCAATACGAGCAGTACTTC. Residues: CASSYGLQYEQYF.